The TCR beta chain described here comes from a study of blood T cell repertoires in COVID-19. Methods used by the authors: It was from reference gene primer amplification that nucleated cell counts were estimated. Clones were sequenced by immunoSEQ multiplex PCR, and TCRdb holds only the in-frame ones, with some missing. That table is the source of V, J and clone size, and D and trimming were worked out from the DNA. Of a few hundred thousand clones listed, approximately 80% are singletons. The germline V gene encodes CDR1 MNHEY and CDR2 SMNVEV (reference sequence). The CDR3 has 13 amino acids. Trimming cost V 0 bases and J 5 bases, with 5 bases left between them.

This chain links TRBV27 with TRBJ1-5; D unresolved. Sequencing was performed on peripheral blood. This TCR came from a man between 25 and 39 years old who had recovered from COVID-19. CDR3 sequence: CASSLSSHQPQHF. CDR3 nucleotide sequence: TGTGCCAGCAGTTTATCCTCCCATCAGCCCCAGCATTTT.